Given below is one T cell receptor beta chain in context. The antigen remains unidentified. This sample is drawn from a study of naive CD8 T cells in extremely preterm neonates. Overall study findings and caveats: Limitations included small sample size and variable preterm productive templates. Preterm neonates shared more CDR3 nucleotide sequences (around 2.5%) than older groups. Preterm infants showed shorter CDR3s, fewer N additions and less trimming than older groups.

Without labor or membrane rupture, elective cesareans at roughly 37-42 weeks supplied term cord blood. The sample holds sorted live naive CD8+ CD45RA+CCR7+ T cells. Measured with immunoSEQ multiplex PCR; TCRdb has only the in-frame clones, and not every one. The repertoire consists of approximately 7,200 clones, with about 98% occurring once and the leading ten covering about 0.34%. This CDR3 comprises 14 residues. Germline CDR1 and CDR2: SNHLY and FYNNEI. V lost 1 base and J lost 3, with 10 bases in between. The J gene is TRBJ2-7, the V gene TRBV2; a weak D match, TRBD1 (5 bases). Sequencing was carried out using naive CD8+ T cells from cord blood. This clonotype was sampled from a newborn in good health. Written as DNA, the CDR3 is TGTGCCAGCAGTGAAGGGCAGGGTCTCTACGAGCAGTACTTC. Amino acids: CASSEGQGLYEQYF.